This is a list of T cell receptor beta chains from one sample in a study of T cell responses to AZD1222 COVID-19 vaccine. Repertoires were generated with immunoSEQ multiplex PCR, while TCRdb's copy carries only in-frame clones and drops some. The data contain some 97,000 clones, about 89% of them seen just once; the ten biggest clones take up over 4%. The source material was peripheral blood, sampled on day 0 of MenACWY control vaccination. The source of these receptors is an adult in good health. Each CDR3 is given with its conserved first and last residue. The order of the fields is clone size, V gene, J gene, D gene, CDR3 protein, CDR3 DNA. The D gene is left open where the match is weak. Only some rows state a clone size, as once, few, many or a class for expanded clones.

few	TRBV5-8	TRBJ2-7	-	CASSLDAGNQYF	TGTGCCAGCAGCTTGGATGCCGGGAATCAGTACTTC
few	TRBV19	TRBJ2-2	TRBD1	CASSPTGGTGELFF	TGTGCCAGTAGCCCCACAGGGGGAACCGGGGAGCTGTTTTTT
-	TRBV12-5	TRBJ2-3	TRBD2	CASGCRVRGGGTDTQYF	TGTGCTAGTGGTTGCCGGGTTCGGGGAGGGGGCACAGATACGCAGTATTTT
-	TRBV7-2	TRBJ2-5	-	CASSLGQKETQYF	TGTGCCAGCAGCTTGGGACAAAAAGAGACCCAGTACTTC
-	TRBV7-3	TRBJ2-1	-	CASSLKWAAWNEQFF	TGTGCCAGCAGCTTAAAATGGGCAGCTTGGAATGAGCAGTTCTTC
-	TRBV11-3	TRBJ2-1	-	CASSLDTLNEQFF	TGTGCCAGCAGCTTAGATACACTCAATGAGCAGTTCTTC
-	TRBV28	TRBJ2-7	TRBD2	CASSLLAGVGEQYF	TGTGCCAGCAGTTTACTAGCGGGAGTGGGCGAGCAGTACTTC
-	TRBV10-3	TRBJ1-1	-	CAISDEQNTEAFF	TGTGCCATCAGTGATGAACAAAACACTGAAGCTTTCTTT
-	TRBV19	TRBJ1-5	-	CASSTGETQPQHF	TGTGCCAGTAGTACAGGGGAGACTCAGCCCCAGCATTTT
-	TRBV11-2	TRBJ1-3	TRBD1	CASSTQGEDTIYF	TGTGCCAGCAGCACACAGGGGGAAGACACCATATATTTT
-	TRBV19	TRBJ1-4	-	CASSIGATNEKLFF	TGTGCCAGTAGTATAGGTGCAACTAATGAAAAACTGTTTTTT
-	TRBV12-5	TRBJ1-2	-	CASGLSVKFHYGYTF	TGTGCTAGTGGTTTGTCAGTAAAGTTTCACTATGGCTACACCTTC
-	TRBV5-1	TRBJ2-7	-	CASSRNQGLFSYEQYF	TGCGCCAGCAGCCGAAACCAGGGTCTCTTCTCCTACGAGCAGTACTTC
-	TRBV2	TRBJ2-7	TRBD2	CASSRRGGPYEQYF	TGTGCCAGCAGTCGACGCGGGGGGCCCTACGAGCAGTACTTC
-	TRBV3-1/TRBV3-2	TRBJ1-1	TRBD1	CASSRVQGVGTEAFF	TGTGCCAGCAGCCGAGTACAGGGGGTAGGTACTGAAGCTTTCTTT
-	TRBV19	TRBJ2-1	-	CASSMDNYYSYNEQFF	TGTGCCAGTAGTATGGATAACTATTACTCCTACAATGAGCAGTTCTTC
-	TRBV3-1/TRBV3-2	TRBJ2-7	-	CASSPRDHSYEQYF	TGTGCCAGCAGCCCAAGGGACCATTCCTACGAGCAGTACTTC